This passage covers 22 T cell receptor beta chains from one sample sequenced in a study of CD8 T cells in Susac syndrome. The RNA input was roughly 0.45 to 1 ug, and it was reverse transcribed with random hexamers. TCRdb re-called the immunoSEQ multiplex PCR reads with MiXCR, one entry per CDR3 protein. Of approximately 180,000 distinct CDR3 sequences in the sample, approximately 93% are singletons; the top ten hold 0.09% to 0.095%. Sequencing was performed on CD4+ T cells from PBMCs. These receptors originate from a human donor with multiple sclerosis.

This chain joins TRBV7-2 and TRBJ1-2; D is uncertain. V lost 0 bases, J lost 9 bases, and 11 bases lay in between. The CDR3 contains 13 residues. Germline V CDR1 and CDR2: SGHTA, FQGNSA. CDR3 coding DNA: TGTGCCAGCAGCTTAGCGCAGGTCCCCAGCTACACCTTC. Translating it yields CASSLAQVPSYTF.

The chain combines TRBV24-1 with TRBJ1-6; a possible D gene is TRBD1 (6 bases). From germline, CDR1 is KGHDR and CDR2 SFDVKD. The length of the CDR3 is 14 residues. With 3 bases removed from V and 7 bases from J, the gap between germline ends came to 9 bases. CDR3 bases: TGTGCCACCAGTGATGACAGGAGGAATTCACCCCTCCACTTT. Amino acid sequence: CATSDDRRNSPLHF.

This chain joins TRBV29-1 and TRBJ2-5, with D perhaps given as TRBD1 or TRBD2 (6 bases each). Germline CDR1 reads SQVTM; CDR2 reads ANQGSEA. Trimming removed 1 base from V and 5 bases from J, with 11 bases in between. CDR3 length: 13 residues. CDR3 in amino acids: CSVEGGAGETQYF. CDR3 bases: TGCAGCGTTGAAGGGGGGGCCGGTGAGACCCAGTACTTC.

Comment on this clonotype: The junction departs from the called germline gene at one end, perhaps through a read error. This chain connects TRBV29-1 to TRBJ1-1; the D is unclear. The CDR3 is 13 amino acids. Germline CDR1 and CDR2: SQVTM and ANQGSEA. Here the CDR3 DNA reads TGCAGTGTTGCGTGGGCGGAAAACACTGAAGCTTTCTTT. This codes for CSVAWAENTEAFF.

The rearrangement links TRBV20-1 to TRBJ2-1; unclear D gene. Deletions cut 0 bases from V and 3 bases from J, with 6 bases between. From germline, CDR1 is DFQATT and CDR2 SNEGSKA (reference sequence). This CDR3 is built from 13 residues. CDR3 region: CSAREDLYNEQFF. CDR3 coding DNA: TGCAGTGCTAGAGAAGATCTCTACAATGAGCAGTTCTTC.

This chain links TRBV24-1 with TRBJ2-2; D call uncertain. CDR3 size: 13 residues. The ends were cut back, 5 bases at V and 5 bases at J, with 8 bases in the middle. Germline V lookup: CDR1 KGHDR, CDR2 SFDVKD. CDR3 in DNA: TGTGCCACCAGTGGCCCAAGGACCGGGGAGCTGTTTTTT. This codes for CATSGPRTGELFF.

The CDR3 nucleotides are TGTGCCAGCAGCCCGGGGGTCGACACATCGGAGGGGACCCAGTACTTC. Translated: CASSPGVDTSEGTQYF. J is TRBJ2-5 and V is TRBV9; maybe TRBD2 (6 bases). This CDR3 is built from 16 residues. Germline V lookup: CDR1 SGDLS, CDR2 YYNGEE. V was shortened by 4 bases and J by 7 bases, with 23 bases between the two germline ends.

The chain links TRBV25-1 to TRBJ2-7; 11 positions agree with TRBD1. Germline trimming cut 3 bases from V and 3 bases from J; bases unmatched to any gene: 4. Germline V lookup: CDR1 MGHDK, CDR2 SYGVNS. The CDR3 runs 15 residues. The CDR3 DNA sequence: TGTGCCAGCAGTGAGGCCGGGACAGGGGGCTACGAGCAGTACTTC. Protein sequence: CASSEAGTGGYEQYF.

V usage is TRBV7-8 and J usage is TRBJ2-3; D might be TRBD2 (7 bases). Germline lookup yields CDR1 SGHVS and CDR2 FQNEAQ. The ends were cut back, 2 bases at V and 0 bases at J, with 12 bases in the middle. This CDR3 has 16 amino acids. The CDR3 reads CASSLLRGASTDTQYF. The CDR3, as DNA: TGTGCCAGCAGCTTACTACGGGGGGCTAGCACAGATACGCAGTATTTT.

CDR3 loop: CASRELAGGYEQYF. The DNA for the CDR3 is TGTGCCAGCAGAGAACTAGCGGGAGGTTACGAGCAGTACTTC. The chain couples TRBV6-5 to TRBJ2-7; 12 bases agree with TRBD2. The junction had 4 bases not matched to a gene; V was cut back by 6 bases and J by 4 bases. Germline V gene sequence: CDR1 MNHEY, CDR2 SVGAGI. The CDR3 totals 14 residues.

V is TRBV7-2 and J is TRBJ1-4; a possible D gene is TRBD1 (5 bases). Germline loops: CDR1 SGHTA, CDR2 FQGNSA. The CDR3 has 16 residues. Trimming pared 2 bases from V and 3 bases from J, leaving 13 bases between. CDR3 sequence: CASSLNGARPNEKLFF. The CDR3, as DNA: TGTGCCAGCAGCTTAAACGGGGCGAGGCCTAATGAAAAACTGTTTTTT.

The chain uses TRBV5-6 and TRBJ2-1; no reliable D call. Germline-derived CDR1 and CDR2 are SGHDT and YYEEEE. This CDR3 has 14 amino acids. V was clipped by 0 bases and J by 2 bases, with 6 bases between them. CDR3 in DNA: TGTGCCAGCAGCTTGGGCCTAACCTACAATGAGCAGTTCTTC. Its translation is CASSLGLTYNEQFF.

This CDR3 is CASSQVPGLAGGRTDTQYF. The DNA for the CDR3 is TGTGCCAGCAGCCAAGTCCCGGGACTAGCGGGGGGGCGCACAGATACGCAGTATTTT. This rearrangement joins TRBV4-2 to TRBJ2-3; 16 bases are shared with TRBD2. CDR1 LGHNA and CDR2 YNFKEQ come from the germline V gene. The CDR3 extends over 19 amino acids. V lost 1 base, J lost 1 base, and 5 bases stayed unmatched.

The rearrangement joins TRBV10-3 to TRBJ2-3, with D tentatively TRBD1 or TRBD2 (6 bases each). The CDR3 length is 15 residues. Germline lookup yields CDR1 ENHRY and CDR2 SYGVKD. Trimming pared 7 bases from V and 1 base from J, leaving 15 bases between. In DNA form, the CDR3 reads TGTGCCATCACCTCTGGTGGGGGGCGCACAGATACGCAGTATTTT. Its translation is CAITSGGGRTDTQYF.

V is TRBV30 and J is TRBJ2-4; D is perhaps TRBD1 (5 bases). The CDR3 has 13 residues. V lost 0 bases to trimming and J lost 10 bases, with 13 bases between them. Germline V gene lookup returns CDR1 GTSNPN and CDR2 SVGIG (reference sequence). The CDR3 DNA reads TGTGCCTGGAGTGTAGGGGCAAGGCAGATTCAGTACTTC. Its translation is CAWSVGARQIQYF.

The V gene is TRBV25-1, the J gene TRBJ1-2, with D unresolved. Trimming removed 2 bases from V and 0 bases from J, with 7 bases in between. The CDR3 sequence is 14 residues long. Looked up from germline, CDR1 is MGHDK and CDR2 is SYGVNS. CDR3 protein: CASSEGTANYGYTF. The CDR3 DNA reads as TGTGCCAGCAGTGAAGGAACAGCTAACTATGGCTACACCTTC.

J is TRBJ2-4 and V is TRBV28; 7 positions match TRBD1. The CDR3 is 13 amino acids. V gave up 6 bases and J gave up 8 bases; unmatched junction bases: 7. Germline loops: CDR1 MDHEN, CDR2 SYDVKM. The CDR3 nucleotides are TGTGCCAGCAGGCTGACAGGGTTCGACATTCAGTACTTC. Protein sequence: CASRLTGFDIQYF. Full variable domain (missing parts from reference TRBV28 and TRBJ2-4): DVKVTQSSRYLVKRTGEKVFLECVQDMDHENMFWYRQDPGLGLRLIYFSYDVKMKEKGDIPEGYSVSREKKERFSLILESASTNQTSMYLCASRLTGFDIQYFGAGTRLSVL.

CDR3 loop: CATALSPPTGELFF. CDR3 in DNA: TGTGCCACCGCGCTGTCTCCACCCACCGGGGAGCTGTTTTTT. The chain recombines TRBV7-9 with TRBJ2-2; no clear D gene. The CDR3 loop spans 14 amino acids. The germline gives CDR1 SEHNR, CDR2 FQNEAQ (reference sequence). Trimming took off 10 bases at V and 4 bases at J, with 16 bases between the two ends.

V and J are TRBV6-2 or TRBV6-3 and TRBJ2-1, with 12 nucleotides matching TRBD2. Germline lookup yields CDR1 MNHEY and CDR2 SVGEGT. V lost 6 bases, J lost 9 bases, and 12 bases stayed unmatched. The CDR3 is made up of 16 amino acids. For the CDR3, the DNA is TGTGCCAGCAGAGACGGACTAGCGGGATCCACGGGTGAGCAGTTCTTC. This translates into CASRDGLAGSTGEQFF.

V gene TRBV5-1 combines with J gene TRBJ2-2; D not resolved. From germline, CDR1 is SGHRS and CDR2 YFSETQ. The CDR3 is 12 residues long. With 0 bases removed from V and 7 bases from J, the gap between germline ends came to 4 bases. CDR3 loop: CASSLDGGELFF. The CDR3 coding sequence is TGCGCCAGCAGCTTGGACGGCGGGGAGCTGTTTTTT.

CDR3 sequence (DNA): TGCAGTGCTAGAGATTGGACTAGCGGGAGCCAAGAGACCCAGTACTTC. It is translated as CSARDWTSGSQETQYF. V is TRBV20-1 and J is TRBJ2-5; TRBD2 agrees at 13 bases. The CDR3 is 16 residues long. CDR1 DFQATT and CDR2 SNEGSKA come from the germline V gene (reference sequence). Unmatched junction bases numbered 2, after V lost 0 bases and J lost 1 base.

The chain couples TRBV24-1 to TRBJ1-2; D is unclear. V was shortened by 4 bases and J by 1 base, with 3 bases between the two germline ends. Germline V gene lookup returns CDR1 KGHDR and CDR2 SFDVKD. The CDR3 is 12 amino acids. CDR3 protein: CATSDNNYGYTF. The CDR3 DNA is TGTGCCACCAGTGACAATAACTATGGCTACACCTTC.